A single sample is the source of the 6 T cell receptor beta chains below, sequenced in a study of cytomegalovirus exposure and HLA in healthy donors. Some clones are missing from TCRdb's copy, which holds only in-frame ones; the method was immunoSEQ multiplex PCR. This table holds about 170,000 clones, approximately 87% found once. The sample taken for sequencing was PBMCs. The receptors were sampled from a woman in her 30s in good health and CMV-seronegative.

The CDR3 sequence is CASTLTGGEYNEQFF. CDR3 nucleotides: TGTGCCAGCACCCTTACAGGGGGGGAATACAATGAGCAGTTCTTC. The rearrangement links TRBV28 to TRBJ2-1, with D tentatively TRBD1 (8 bases). This CDR3 has 15 residues. Germline V gene lookup returns CDR1 MDHEN and CDR2 SYDVKM. Between the trimmed V and J ends, which lost 7 bases and 4 bases, there was a span of 17 bases. Full variable domain (outside the CDR3, taken from reference TRBV28 and TRBJ2-1): DVKVTQSSRYLVKRTGEKVFLECVQDMDHENMFWYRQDPGLGLRLIYFSYDVKMKEKGDIPEGYSVSREKKERFSLILESASTNQTSMYLCASTLTGGEYNEQFFGPGTRLTVL.

This clone was seen once. Written as DNA, the CDR3 is TGTGCCAGCAGTTTTAGGGGAGCGGGCCTCTACGAGCAGTACTTC. Its translation: CASSFRGAGLYEQYF. The chain recombines TRBV28 with TRBJ2-7, with D tentatively TRBD2 (6 bases). Germline V gene sequence: CDR1 MDHEN, CDR2 SYDVKM. The V end lost 3 bases, the J end lost 3 bases, and 15 bases lay between the germline ends. The CDR3 is 15 amino acids.

J is TRBJ1-1 and V is TRBV5-4; D is undetermined. V was pared by 4 bases and J by 0 bases, with 13 bases between. The length of the CDR3 is 15 residues. Germline V CDR1 and CDR2: SGHNT, YYREEE (reference sequence). The CDR3 here is CASSPTAVMNTEAFF. CDR3 nucleotide sequence: TGTGCCAGCAGCCCCACGGCTGTTATGAACACTGAAGCTTTCTTT.

The chain carries TRBV13 and TRBJ2-7; D is possibly TRBD1 (5 bases). This CDR3 has 13 amino acids. CDR1 is PRHDT, CDR2 FYEKMQ, per germline (reference sequence). Trimming removed 5 bases from V and 5 bases from J, with 13 bases in between. In nucleotides, the CDR3 is TGTGCCAGCAGCACCCGACACAGGAACGAGCAGTACTTC. As protein: CASSTRHRNEQYF.

The gene calls are TRBV5-6 and TRBJ1-2; D remains unclear. Germline V gene data show CDR1 as SGHDT and CDR2 as YYEEEE. The germline V and J ends were trimmed by 4 bases and 8 bases, with 21 bases remaining between them. The CDR3 is made up of 15 amino acids. The CDR3 DNA reads TGTGCCAGCAGCCTAAGCGATTCAGGACCTGGGGGCTACACCTTC. Translating gives CASSLSDSGPGGYTF.

V gene TRBV20-1 combines with J gene TRBJ2-2; D is undetermined. The V and J ends lost 5 bases and 9 bases respectively, with 10 bases between them. Germline lookup yields CDR1 DFQATT and CDR2 SNEGSKA (reference sequence). The CDR3 is 11 amino acids. The CDR3 region has the DNA TGCAGTGCTGGAACTGTCCGGGAGCTGTTTTTT. Translation gives CSAGTVRELFF.